A selection of T cell receptor beta chains follows, all from one sample in a study of beta chain features in type 1 diabetes. Libraries were prepared by immunoSEQ multiplex PCR; TCRdb keeps only in-frame clonotypes and omits some of them. The data show under 250,000 clones, with roughly a tenth seen just once and 1% to 1.5% held by the top ten. The sequencing sample was made of central memory CD4+ T cells from blood. Receptor source: a young man in good health. Each CDR3 is given with its conserved first and last residue. A D gene is named only where the DNA matches it firmly. Only some rows state a clone size, as once, few, many or a class for expanded clones.

d_gene: .
v_gene: TRBV18
j_gene: TRBJ1-1
abundance: .
CDR3nt: TGTGCCAGCTCACCCACCGGCTCGCCTTACACTGAAGCTTTCTTT
CDR3aa: CASSPTGSPYTEAFF

d_gene: .
v_gene: TRBV25-1
j_gene: TRBJ1-2
abundance: .
CDR3nt: TGTGCCAGCAGTGGAGCAGCGGCCGGGCGAAACTATGGCTACACCTTC
CDR3aa: CASSGAAAGRNYGYTF

d_gene: .
v_gene: TRBV7-9
j_gene: TRBJ2-7
abundance: .
CDR3nt: TGTGCCAGCAGCATAGGACGTTCTTACGAGCAGTACTTC
CDR3aa: CASSIGRSYEQYF

d_gene: .
v_gene: TRBV28
j_gene: TRBJ2-1
abundance: few
CDR3nt: TGTGCCAGCAGTTTTAGTCGTTCCTCCTACAATGAGCAGTTCTTC
CDR3aa: CASSFSRSSYNEQFF

d_gene: TRBD1
v_gene: TRBV7-8
j_gene: TRBJ1-2
abundance: few
CDR3nt: TGTGCCAGCAGTCTGACAGGACAGGCCCTTGGCTACACCTTC
CDR3aa: CASSLTGQALGYTF

d_gene: TRBD2
v_gene: TRBV29-1
j_gene: TRBJ2-1
abundance: .
CDR3nt: TGCAGCGTGCGCGGCGGGGGGGTCCGCAATGAGCAGTTCTTC
CDR3aa: CSVRGGGVRNEQFF

d_gene: TRBD1
v_gene: TRBV7-9
j_gene: TRBJ1-4
abundance: .
CDR3nt: TGTGCCGGCGGCAGGGGGCGCGGTGAAAAACTGTTTTTT
CDR3aa: CAGGRGRGEKLFF

d_gene: .
v_gene: TRBV4-3
j_gene: TRBJ2-1
abundance: many
CDR3nt: TGCGCCAGCAGCCAAGATGCACTCTCCAATGAGCAGTTCTTC
CDR3aa: CASSQDALSNEQFF

d_gene: .
v_gene: TRBV4-3
j_gene: TRBJ2-3
abundance: .
CDR3nt: TGCGCCAGCAGTCGGACCAGGGATACGCAGTATTTT
CDR3aa: CASSRTRDTQYF

d_gene: .
v_gene: TRBV7-8
j_gene: TRBJ2-3
abundance: .
CDR3nt: TGTGCCAGCAGCTACAGTACGGTGGCAGATACGCAGTATTTT
CDR3aa: CASSYSTVADTQYF